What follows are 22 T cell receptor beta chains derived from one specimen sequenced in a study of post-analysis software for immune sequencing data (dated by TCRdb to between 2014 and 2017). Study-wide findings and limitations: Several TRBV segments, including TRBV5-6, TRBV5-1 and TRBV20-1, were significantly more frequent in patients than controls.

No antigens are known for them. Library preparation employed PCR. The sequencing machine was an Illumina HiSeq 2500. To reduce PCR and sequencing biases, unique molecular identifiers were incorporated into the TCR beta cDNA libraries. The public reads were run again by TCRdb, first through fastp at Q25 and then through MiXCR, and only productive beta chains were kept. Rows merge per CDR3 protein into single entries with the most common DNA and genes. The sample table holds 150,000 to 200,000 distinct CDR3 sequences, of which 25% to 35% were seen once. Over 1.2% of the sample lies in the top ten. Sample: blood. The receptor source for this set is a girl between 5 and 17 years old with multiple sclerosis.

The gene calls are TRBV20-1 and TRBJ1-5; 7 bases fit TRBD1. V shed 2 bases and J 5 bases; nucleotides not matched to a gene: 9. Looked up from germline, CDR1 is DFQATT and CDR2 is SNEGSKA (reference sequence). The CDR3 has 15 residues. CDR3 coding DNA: TGCAGTGCTAGACCCGGGACAGTCGATCATCAGCCCCAGCATTTT. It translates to CSARPGTVDHQPQHF.

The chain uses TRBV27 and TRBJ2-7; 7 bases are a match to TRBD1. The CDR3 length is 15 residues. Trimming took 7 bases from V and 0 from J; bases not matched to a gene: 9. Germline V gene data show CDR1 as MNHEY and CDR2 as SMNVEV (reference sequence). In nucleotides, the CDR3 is TGTGCCAGCACCAATCTCGGGACAGACTCCTACGAGCAGTACTTC. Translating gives CASTNLGTDSYEQYF.

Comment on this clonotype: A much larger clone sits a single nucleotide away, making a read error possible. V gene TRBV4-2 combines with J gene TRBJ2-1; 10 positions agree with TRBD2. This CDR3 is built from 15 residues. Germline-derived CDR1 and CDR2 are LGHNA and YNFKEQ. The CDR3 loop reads CASSQGLAGVGERFF. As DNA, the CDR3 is TGTGCCAGCAGCCAAGGGCTAGCGGGGGTTGGTGAGCGGTTCTTC.

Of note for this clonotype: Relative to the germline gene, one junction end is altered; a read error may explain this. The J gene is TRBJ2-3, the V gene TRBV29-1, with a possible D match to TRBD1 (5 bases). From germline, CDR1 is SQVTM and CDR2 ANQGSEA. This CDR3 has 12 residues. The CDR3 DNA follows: TGCAGCGTTGAACCCCTTACAGGTACGCAGTATTTT. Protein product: CSVEPLTGTQYF.

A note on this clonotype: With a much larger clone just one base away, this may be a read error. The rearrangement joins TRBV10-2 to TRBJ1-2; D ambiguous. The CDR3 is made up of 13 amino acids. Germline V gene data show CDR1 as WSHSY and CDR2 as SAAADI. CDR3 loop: CANSTGIPYGYTF. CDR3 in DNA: TGCGCCAACAGTACCGGAATCCCATATGGCTACACCTTC.

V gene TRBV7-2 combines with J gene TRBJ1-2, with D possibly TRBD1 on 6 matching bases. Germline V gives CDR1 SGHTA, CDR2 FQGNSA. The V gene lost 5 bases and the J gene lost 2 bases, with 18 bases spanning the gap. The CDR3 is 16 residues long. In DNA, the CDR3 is TGTGCCAGCAGCCGAGGGGGAATCAGTCCCAACTATGGCTACACCTTC. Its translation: CASSRGGISPNYGYTF. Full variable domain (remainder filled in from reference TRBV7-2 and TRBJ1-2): GAGVSQSPSNKVTEKGKDVELRCDPISGHTALYWYRQSLGQGLEFLIYFQGNSAPDKSGLPSDRFSAERTGGSVSTLTIQRTQQEDSAVYLCASSRGGISPNYGYTFGSGTRLTVV.

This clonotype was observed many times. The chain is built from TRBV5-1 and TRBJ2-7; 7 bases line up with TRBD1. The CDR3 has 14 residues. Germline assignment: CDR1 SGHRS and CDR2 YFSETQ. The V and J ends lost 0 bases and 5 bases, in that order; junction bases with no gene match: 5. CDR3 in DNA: TGCGCCAGCAGCTTGGGACAGGGTTACCACGAGCAGTACTTC. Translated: CASSLGQGYHEQYF.

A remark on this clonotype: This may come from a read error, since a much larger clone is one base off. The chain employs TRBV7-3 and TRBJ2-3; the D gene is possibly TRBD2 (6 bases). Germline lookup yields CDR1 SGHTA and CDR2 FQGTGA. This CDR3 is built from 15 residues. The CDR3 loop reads CASSISGASTGTQYF. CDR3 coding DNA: TGTGCCAGCAGCATTAGCGGTGCTAGCACAGGTACGCAGTATTTT.

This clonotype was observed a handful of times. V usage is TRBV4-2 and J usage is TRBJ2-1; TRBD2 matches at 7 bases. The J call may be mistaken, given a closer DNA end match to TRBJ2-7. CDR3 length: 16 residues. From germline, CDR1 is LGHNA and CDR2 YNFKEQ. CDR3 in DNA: TGTGCCAGCAGCCAAGATACCAGCGGGGTATACAATGAGCAGTACTTC. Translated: CASSQDTSGVYNEQYF.

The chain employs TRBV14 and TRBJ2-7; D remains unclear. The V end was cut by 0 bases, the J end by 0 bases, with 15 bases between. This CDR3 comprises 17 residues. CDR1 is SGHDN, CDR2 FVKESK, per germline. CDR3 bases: TGTGCCAGCAGCCAAGAGGGAAGCAGAGACAACTCCTACGAGCAGTACTTC. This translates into CASSQEGSRDNSYEQYF. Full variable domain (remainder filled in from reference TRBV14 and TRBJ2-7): EAGVTQFPSHSVIEKGQTVTLRCDPISGHDNLYWYRRVMGKEIKFLLHFVKESKQDESGMPNNRFLAERTGGTYSTLKVQPAELEDSGVYFCASSQEGSRDNSYEQYFGPGTRLTVT.

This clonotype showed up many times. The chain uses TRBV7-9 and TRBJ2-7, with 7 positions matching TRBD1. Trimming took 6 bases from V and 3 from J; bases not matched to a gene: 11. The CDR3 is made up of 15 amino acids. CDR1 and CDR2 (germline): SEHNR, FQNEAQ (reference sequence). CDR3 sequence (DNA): TGTGCCAGCAGTCTACAGGGGAGTGGGATCTACGAGCAGTACTTC. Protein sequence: CASSLQGSGIYEQYF.

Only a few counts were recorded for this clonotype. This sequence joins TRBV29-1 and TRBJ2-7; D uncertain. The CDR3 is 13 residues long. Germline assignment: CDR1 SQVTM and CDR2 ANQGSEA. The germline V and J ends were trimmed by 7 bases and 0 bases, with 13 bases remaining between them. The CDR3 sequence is CSADSGPSYEQYF. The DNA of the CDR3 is TGCAGCGCTGATTCCGGGCCCTCCTACGAGCAGTACTTC.

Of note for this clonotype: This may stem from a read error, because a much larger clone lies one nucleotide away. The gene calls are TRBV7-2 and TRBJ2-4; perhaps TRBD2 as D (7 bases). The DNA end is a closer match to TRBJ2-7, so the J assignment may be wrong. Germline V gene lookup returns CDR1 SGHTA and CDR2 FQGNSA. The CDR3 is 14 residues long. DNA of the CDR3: TGTGCCAGCAGCATAGACGGGGGGCCCTACGAGCAGTACTTC. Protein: CASSIDGGPYEQYF.

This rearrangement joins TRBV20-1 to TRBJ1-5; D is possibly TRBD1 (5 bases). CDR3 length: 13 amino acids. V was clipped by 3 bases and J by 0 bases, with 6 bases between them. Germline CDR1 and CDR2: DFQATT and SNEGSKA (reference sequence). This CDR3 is CSASRDSNQPQHF. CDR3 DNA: TGCAGTGCTAGCAGGGATAGCAATCAGCCCCAGCATTTT.

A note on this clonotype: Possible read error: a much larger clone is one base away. CDR3 protein: CSAIRRLASTYNEQFF. In nucleotides, the CDR3 is TGCAGTGCTATCCGCAGACTAGCGAGTACCTACAATGAGCAGTTCTTC. The rearrangement uses TRBV20-1 and TRBJ2-1; 8 bases match TRBD2. The germline V gene encodes CDR1 DFQATT and CDR2 SNEGSKA (reference sequence). CDR3 length: 16 amino acids. With 4 bases clipped from V and 2 bases from J, the junction kept 10 bases outside the gene matches.

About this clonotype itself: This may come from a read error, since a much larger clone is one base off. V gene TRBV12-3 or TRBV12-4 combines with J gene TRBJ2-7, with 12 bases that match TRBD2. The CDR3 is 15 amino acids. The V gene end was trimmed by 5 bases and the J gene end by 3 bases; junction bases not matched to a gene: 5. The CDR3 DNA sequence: TGTGCCAGCAGTCCTGGACTAGCGGGACTCTACGAGCAGTACTTC. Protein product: CASSPGLAGLYEQYF.

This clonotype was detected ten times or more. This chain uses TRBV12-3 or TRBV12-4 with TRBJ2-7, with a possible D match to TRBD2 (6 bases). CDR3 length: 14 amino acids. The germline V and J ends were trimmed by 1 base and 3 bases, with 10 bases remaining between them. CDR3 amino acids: CASSLGAGLYEQYF. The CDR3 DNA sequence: TGTGCCAGCAGTTTAGGCGCGGGGCTCTACGAGCAGTACTTC.

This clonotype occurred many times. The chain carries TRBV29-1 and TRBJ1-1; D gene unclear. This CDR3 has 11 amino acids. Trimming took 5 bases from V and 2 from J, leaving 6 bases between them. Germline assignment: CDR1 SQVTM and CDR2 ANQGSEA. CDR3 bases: TGCAGCGTTAGGAGAAACACTGAAGCTTTCTTT. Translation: CSVRRNTEAFF.

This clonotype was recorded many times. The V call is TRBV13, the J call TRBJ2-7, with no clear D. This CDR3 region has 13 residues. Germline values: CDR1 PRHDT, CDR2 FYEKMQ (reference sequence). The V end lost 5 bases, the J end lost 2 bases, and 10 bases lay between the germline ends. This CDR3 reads CASSPGRTYEQYF. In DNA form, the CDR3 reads TGTGCCAGCAGCCCCGGCCGTACCTACGAGCAGTACTTC.

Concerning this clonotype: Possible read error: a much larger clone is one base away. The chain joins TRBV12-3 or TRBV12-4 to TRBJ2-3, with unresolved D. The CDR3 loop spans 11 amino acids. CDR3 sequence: CVSSPTDTQYF. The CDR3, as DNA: TGTGTCAGCAGTCCCACAGATACGCAGTATTTT.

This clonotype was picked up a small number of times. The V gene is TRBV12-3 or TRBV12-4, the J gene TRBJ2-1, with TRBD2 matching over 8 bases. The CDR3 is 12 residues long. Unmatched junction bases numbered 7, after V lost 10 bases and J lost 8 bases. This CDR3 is CANSPGGDEQFF. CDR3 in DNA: TGTGCCAACTCCCCGGGGGGGGATGAGCAGTTCTTC.

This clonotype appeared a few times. CDR3 sequence: CASSPARRLDAEAFF. CDR3 DNA sequence: TGTGCCAGCAGCCCCGCAAGGAGGCTTGACGCTGAAGCTTTCTTT. The chain is built from TRBV7-8 and TRBJ1-1; no reliable D call. This CDR3 has 15 amino acids. The germline V gene has CDR1 SGHVS and CDR2 FQNEAQ. Trimming stripped 5 bases from V and 6 bases from J, with 19 bases between.